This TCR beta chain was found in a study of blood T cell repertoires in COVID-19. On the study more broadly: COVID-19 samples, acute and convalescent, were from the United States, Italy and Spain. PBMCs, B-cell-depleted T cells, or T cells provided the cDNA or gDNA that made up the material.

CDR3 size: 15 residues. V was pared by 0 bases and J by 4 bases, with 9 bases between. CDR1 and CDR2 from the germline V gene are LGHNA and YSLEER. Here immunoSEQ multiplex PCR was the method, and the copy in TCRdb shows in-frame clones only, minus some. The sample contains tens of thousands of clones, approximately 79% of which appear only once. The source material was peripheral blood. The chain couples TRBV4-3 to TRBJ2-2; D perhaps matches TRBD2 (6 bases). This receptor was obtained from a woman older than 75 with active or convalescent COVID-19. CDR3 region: CASSQELASTGELFF. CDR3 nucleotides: TGCGCCAGCAGCCAAGAACTAGCAAGCACCGGGGAGCTGTTTTTT.